This T cell receptor (beta chain) is from a study of T cell changes during pregnancy in multiple sclerosis. The V gene end was trimmed by 6 bases and the J gene end by 5 bases; junction bases not matched to a gene: 17. The CDR3 length is 19 residues. Germline-derived CDR1 and CDR2 are SEHNR and FQNEAQ (reference sequence). Sequencing used immunoSEQ multiplex PCR; TCRdb keeps in-frame clones, though not all of them. The sample includes about 77,000 clones, about 92% of them seen just once. The sequence came from a female donor in good health, enrolled as a control in a pregnancy study. Here the sequenced sample was peripheral blood, taken after pregnancy. J is TRBJ2-1 and V is TRBV7-9; 12 bases map to TRBD2. CDR3 nucleotides: TGTGCCAGCAGGTCGACTAGCGGGAGTAAGCCCAGAGAGAACAATGAGCAGTTCTTC. Amino acids: CASRSTSGSKPRENNEQFF.